Presented here are 12 T cell receptor beta chains from one specimen sequenced in a study of graft-versus-host responses after intestinal transplantation. No antigen has been assigned to these receptors. Clones were read by immunoSEQ multiplex PCR, and TCRdb kept only the in-frame ones, dropping some. The sample holds about 47,000 clones, approximately 95% seen once. This material consisted of unstimulated CD8+ T cells sorted from spleen or lymph node cells, taken before transplant. The receptors were gathered from a human donor who was the organ donor for an intestinal transplant.

The V and J genes are TRBV15 and TRBJ2-7, with D perhaps assigned TRBD1 or TRBD2 (5 bases each). The CDR3 runs 14 residues. The V gene lost 1 base and the J gene lost 5 bases, with 12 bases spanning the gap. Germline V gene lookup returns CDR1 LNHNV and CDR2 YYDKDF (reference sequence). CDR3: CATSRGRGPDEQYF. The CDR3 DNA sequence: TGTGCCACCAGCAGAGGAAGGGGACCGGACGAGCAGTACTTC.

In the case of this clone: The sample holds other DNA sequences that translate to the same CDR3. The V call is TRBV28, the J call TRBJ2-3; 10 bases fit TRBD1. Germline V gene data show CDR1 as MDHEN and CDR2 as SYDVKM. Trimming removed 5 bases from V and 2 bases from J; junction bases left unmatched: 4. The CDR3 contains 15 residues. The CDR3 loop reads CASSLGTGATDTQYF. The CDR3 DNA sequence: TGTGCCAGCAGTCTTGGGACAGGGGCCACAGATACGCAGTATTTT.

Remarks on this clone: The sample carries other DNA sequences with the same CDR3. The chain is built from TRBV28 and TRBJ2-1; 8 bases fit TRBD1. The CDR3 extends over 14 amino acids. V dropped 3 bases and J dropped 15; count of bases not matched to a gene: 13. Per germline, CDR1 MDHEN and CDR2 SYDVKM. This chain's CDR3 is CASSFRGRAVETFF. CDR3 DNA sequence: TGTGCCAGCAGTTTCAGGGGGCGGGCTGTAGAGACGTTCTTC.

The chain links TRBV6-5 to TRBJ1-5, with TRBD1 identical over 8 bases. Germline V gene sequence: CDR1 MNHEY, CDR2 SVGAGI. CDR3 length: 14 residues. Trimming took 6 bases from V and 5 from J; bases not matched to a gene: 6. This chain's CDR3 is CASRGTGVHQPQHF. For the CDR3, the DNA is TGTGCCAGCAGGGGGACAGGCGTCCATCAGCCCCAGCATTTT.

V is TRBV25-1 and J is TRBJ1-1; D gene unclear. CDR3 length: 13 residues. CDR1 and CDR2 (germline): MGHDK, SYGVNS. Between the trimmed V and J ends, which lost 2 bases and 4 bases, there was a span of 8 bases. The CDR3 DNA sequence: TGTGCCAGCAGTGAAAGGGTAGGCACTGAAGCTTTCTTT. Protein: CASSERVGTEAFF.

The gene calls are TRBV4-3 and TRBJ2-1; 9 bases agree with TRBD1. Germline V gives CDR1 LGHNA, CDR2 YSLEER. Unmatched junction bases numbered 0, after V lost 1 base and J lost 5 bases. The CDR3 runs to 14 residues. The CDR3 sequence is CASSQGTGDNEQFF. The CDR3 DNA follows: TGCGCCAGCAGCCAAGGGACAGGGGACAATGAGCAGTTCTTC.

This chain joins TRBV5-6 and TRBJ2-7; no reliable D call. The CDR3 runs 18 residues. The V and J ends lost 3 bases and 1 base respectively, with 23 bases between them. Per germline, CDR1 SGHDT and CDR2 YYEEEE. DNA for the CDR3: TGTGCCAGCAGCTCGGACGTTCTAGTAACTTCGAATTCCTACGAGCAGTACTTC. The encoded protein is CASSSDVLVTSNSYEQYF.

This chain joins TRBV7-3 and TRBJ1-1, with 7 nucleotides matching TRBD1. The germline V gene encodes CDR1 SGHTA and CDR2 FQGTGA. The CDR3 is made up of 13 amino acids. V lost 1 base to trimming and J lost 6 bases; unmatched junction nucleotides: 2. The CDR3 spells CASSLIQGAEAFF. In DNA form, the CDR3 reads TGTGCCAGCAGCTTAATTCAGGGGGCTGAAGCTTTCTTT.

V is TRBV19 and J is TRBJ2-7; 7 bases line up with TRBD1. Germline V CDR1 and CDR2: LNHDA, SQIVND (reference sequence). The CDR3 is 17 amino acids. The ends lost 1 base at V and 2 bases at J; junction bases unmatched: 11. CDR3 sequence (DNA): TGTGCCAGTAGTATAGGACCAGCCGGGACAGAGGCCTACGAGCAGTACTTC. Translating it yields CASSIGPAGTEAYEQYF.

The chain joins TRBV9 to TRBJ1-2; TRBD1 matches at 9 bases. V lost 2 bases and J lost 8; bases outside the gene matches: 10. The CDR3 loop spans 15 amino acids. Germline loops: CDR1 SGDLS, CDR2 YYNGEE. In DNA form, the CDR3 reads TGTGCCAGCAGCGTTGTTTCCGGTGGACAGGGGGGCTACACCTTC. This sequence encodes CASSVVSGGQGGYTF.

DNA for the CDR3: TGTGCCAGCAGCTCCCCCTATATGAACACTGAAGCTTTCTTT. Its protein product is CASSSPYMNTEAFF. The chain has TRBV7-8 and TRBJ1-1, with D unresolved. The CDR3 covers 14 residues. Germline V lookup: CDR1 SGHVS, CDR2 FQNEAQ. Between the trimmed V and J ends, which lost 4 bases and 0 bases, there was a span of 9 bases.

This rearrangement joins TRBV13 to TRBJ2-5; D may correspond to TRBD1 or TRBD2 (5 bases each). Between the trimmed V and J ends, which lost 1 base and 5 bases, there was a span of 8 bases. CDR1 PRHDT and CDR2 FYEKMQ come from the germline V gene (reference sequence). The CDR3 runs to 13 residues. The CDR3 nucleotides are TGTGCCAGCAGCTTAGCCGGGGCGGAGACCCAGTACTTC. It is translated as CASSLAGAETQYF.